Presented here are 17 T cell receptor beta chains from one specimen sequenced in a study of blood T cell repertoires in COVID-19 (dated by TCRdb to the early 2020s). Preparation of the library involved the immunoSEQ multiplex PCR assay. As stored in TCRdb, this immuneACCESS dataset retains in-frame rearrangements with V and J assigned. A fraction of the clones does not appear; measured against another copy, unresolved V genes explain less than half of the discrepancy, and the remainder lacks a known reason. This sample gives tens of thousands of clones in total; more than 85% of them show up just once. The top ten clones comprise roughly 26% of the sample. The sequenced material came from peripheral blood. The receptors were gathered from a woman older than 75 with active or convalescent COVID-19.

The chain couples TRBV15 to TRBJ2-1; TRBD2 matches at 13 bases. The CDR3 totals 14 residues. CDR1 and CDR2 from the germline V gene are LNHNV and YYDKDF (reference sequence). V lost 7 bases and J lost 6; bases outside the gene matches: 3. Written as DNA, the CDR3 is TGTGCCACCACACTAGCGGGGGGGCCCAATGAGCAGTTCTTC. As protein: CATTLAGGPNEQFF.

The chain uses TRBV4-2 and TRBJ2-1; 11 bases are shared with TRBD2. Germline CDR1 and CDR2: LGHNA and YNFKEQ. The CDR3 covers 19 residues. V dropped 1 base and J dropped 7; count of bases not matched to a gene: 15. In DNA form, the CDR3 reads TGTGCCAGCAGCCAAGTAGCGATAGCGGGGGGGCTTAGGAGTAATGAGCAGTTCTTC. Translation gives CASSQVAIAGGLRSNEQFF.

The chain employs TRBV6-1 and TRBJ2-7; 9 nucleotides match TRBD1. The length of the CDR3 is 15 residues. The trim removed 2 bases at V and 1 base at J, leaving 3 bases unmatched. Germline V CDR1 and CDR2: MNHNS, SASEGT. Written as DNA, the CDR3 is TGTGCCAGCAGTGAACGCGGGACAGGGTCCTACGAGCAGTACTTC. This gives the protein CASSERGTGSYEQYF.

The DNA of the CDR3 is TGTGCCAGTAGTACCAGTTCGGGGAAGAGTGAAAAACTGTTTTTT. This gives the protein CASSTSSGKSEKLFF. V is TRBV19 and J is TRBJ1-4; D uncertain. Trimming pared 4 bases from V and 7 bases from J, leaving 16 bases between. Per the germline V gene, CDR1 is LNHDA and CDR2 is SQIVND (reference sequence). The CDR3 is made up of 15 amino acids.

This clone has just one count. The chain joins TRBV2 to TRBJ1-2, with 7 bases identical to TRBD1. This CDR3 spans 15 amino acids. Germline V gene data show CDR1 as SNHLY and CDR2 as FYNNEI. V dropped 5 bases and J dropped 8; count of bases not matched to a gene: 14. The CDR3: CASSPRADRQRGYTF. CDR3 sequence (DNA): TGTGCCAGCAGTCCGCGAGCGGACAGGCAGCGGGGCTACACCTTC.

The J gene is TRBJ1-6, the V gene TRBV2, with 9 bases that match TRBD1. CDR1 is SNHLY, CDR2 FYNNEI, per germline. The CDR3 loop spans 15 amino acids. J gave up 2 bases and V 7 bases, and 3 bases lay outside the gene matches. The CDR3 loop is CASKGQGAYNSPLHF. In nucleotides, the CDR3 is TGTGCCAGCAAGGGACAGGGCGCCTATAATTCACCCCTCCACTTT.

The CDR3: CAISDPGGRNTIYF. The CDR3 DNA sequence: TGTGCCATCAGCGACCCAGGGGGAAGAAACACCATATATTTT. This chain uses TRBV10-3 with TRBJ1-3; TRBD1 aligns across 7 bases. Germline V gene sequence: CDR1 ENHRY, CDR2 SYGVKD. The CDR3 is made up of 14 amino acids. The ends lost 6 bases at V and 5 bases at J; junction bases unmatched: 7.

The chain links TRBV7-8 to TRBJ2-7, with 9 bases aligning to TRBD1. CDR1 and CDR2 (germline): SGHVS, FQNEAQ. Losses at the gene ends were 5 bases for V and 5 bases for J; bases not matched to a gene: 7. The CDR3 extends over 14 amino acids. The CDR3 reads CASSPGQGQDEQYF. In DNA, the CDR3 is TGTGCCAGCAGCCCGGGACAGGGTCAGGACGAGCAGTACTTC.

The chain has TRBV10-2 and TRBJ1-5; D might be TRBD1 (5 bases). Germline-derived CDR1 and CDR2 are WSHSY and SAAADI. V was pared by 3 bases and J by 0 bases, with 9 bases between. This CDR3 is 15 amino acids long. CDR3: CASSDGAYSNQPQHF. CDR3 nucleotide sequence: TGCGCCAGCAGTGATGGGGCTTATAGCAATCAGCCCCAGCATTTT.

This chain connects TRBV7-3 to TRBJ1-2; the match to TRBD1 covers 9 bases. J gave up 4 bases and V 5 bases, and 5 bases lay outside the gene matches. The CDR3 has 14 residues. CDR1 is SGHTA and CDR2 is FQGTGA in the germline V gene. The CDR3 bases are TGTGCCAGCAGCCCAGGACAGGGGTTCTATGGCTACACCTTC. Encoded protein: CASSPGQGFYGYTF.

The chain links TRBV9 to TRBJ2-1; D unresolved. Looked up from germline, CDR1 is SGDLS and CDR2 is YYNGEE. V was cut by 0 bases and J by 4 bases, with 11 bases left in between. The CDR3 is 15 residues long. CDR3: CASSVGARYYNEQFF. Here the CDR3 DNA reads TGTGCCAGCAGCGTAGGAGCCCGATATTACAATGAGCAGTTCTTC. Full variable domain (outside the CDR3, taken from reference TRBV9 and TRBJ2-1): DSGVTQTPKHLITATGQRVTLRCSPRSGDLSVYWYQQSLDQGLQFLIQYYNGEERAKGNILERFSAQQFPDLHSELNLSSLELGDSALYFCASSVGARYYNEQFFGPGTRLTVL.

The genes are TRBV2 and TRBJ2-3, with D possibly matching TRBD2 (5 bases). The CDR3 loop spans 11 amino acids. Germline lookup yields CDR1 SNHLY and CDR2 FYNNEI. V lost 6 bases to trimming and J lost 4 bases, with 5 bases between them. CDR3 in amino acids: CASRLADTQYF. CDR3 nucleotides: TGTGCCAGCAGACTAGCAGATACGCAGTATTTT.

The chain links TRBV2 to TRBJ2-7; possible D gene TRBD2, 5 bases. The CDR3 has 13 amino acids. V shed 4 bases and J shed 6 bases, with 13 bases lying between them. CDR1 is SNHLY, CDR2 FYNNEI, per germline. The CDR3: CASSVAEVGEQYF. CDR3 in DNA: TGTGCCAGCAGTGTGGCGGAGGTGGGCGAGCAGTACTTC.

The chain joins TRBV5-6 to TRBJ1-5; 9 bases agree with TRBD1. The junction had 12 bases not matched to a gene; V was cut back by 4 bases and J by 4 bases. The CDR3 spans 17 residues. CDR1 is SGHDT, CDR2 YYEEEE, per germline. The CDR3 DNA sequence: TGTGCCAGCAGCCGACGGAGATCCGGGACAGGGAATCAGCCCCAGCATTTT. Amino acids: CASSRRRSGTGNQPQHF.

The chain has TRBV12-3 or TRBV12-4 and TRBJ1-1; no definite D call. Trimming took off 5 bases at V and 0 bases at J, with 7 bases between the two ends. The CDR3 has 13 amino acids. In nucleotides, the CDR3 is TGTGCCAGCAGTGAGTACTTGAACACTGAAGCTTTCTTT. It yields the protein CASSEYLNTEAFF.

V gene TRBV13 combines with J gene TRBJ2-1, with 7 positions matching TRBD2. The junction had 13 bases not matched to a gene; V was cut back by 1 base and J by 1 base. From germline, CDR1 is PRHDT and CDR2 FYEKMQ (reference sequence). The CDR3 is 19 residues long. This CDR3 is CASSLVSGPFPGSYNEQFF. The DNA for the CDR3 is TGTGCCAGCAGCTTAGTTAGCGGGCCCTTCCCTGGGTCCTACAATGAGCAGTTCTTC.

The CDR3 loop reads CASSIQGLNQPQHF. Written as DNA, the CDR3 is TGTGCCAGTAGTATCCAGGGCCTGAATCAGCCCCAGCATTTT. The rearrangement joins TRBV19 to TRBJ1-5; TRBD1 might be the D (5 bases). Germline V CDR1 and CDR2: LNHDA, SQIVND (reference sequence). The CDR3 extends over 14 amino acids. V was clipped by 3 bases and J by 4 bases, with 10 bases between them.